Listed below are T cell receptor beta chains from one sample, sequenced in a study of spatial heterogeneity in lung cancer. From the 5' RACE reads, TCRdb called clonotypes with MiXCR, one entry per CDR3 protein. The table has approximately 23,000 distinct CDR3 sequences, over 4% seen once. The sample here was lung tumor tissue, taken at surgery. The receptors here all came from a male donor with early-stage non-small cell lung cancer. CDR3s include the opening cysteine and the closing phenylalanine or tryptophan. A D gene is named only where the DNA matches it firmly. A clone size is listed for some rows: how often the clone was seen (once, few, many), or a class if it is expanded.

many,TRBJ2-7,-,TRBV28,TGTGCCAGCAGTACGTACGAGCAGTACTTC,CASSTYEQYF
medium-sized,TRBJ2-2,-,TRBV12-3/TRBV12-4,TGTGCCAGCAAGGATTGGGGGACCATAAGCACCGGGGAGCTGTTTTTT,CASKDWGTISTGELFF
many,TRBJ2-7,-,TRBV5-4,TGTGCCAGCAGCGGGCCCAGCGAGCAGTACTTC,CASSGPSEQYF
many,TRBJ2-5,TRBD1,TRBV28,TGTGCCAGCAGTCCAAGACAGGGGGCGAAGACCCAGTACTTC,CASSPRQGAKTQYF
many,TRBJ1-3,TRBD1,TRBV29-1,TGCAGCGGGACGTACAGGGGCGGAAACACCATATATTTT,CSGTYRGGNTIYF
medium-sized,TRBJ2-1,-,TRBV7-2,TGTGCCAGCAGCTTACATTCAACCCAACGGACATCCCAGTTCTTC,CASSLHSTQRTSQFF
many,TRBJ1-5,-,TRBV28,TGTGCCAGCAGTCCTCCGAGGGTGTTATTCAATCAGCCCCAGCATTTT,CASSPPRVLFNQPQHF
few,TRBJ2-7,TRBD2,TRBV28,TGTGCCAGCAGTTTCCGAGCGGGAGTCCGCGAGCAGTACTTC,CASSFRAGVREQYF
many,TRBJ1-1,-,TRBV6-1,TGTGCCAGCAGTGGGACACCGAGGTCCGAAGCTTTCTTT,CASSGTPRSEAFF
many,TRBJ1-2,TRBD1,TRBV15,TGTGCCACCAGCAGCCTCAGGACAGGGAGTAGTGGCTACACCTTC,CATSSLRTGSSGYTF
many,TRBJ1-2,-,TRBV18,TGTGCCAGCTCACCAGACCCAGGGTCCGGCTACACCTTC,CASSPDPGSGYTF
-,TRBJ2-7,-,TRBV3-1,TGTGCCAGCAGCCAAGATGGGAACGAGCAGTACTTC,CASSQDGNEQYF
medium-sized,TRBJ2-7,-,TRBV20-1,TGCAGTGCCCCGCTGGGGCGGGCGACCTACGAGCAGTACTTC,CSAPLGRATYEQYF
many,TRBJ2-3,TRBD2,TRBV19,TGTGCCAGTACTCCTCTAGCGGGAGCAGAAGATACGCAGTATTTT,CASTPLAGAEDTQYF
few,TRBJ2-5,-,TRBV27,TGTGCCAGCAGTTCGGGCTCTCCCGGACAAGAGACCCAGTACTTC,CASSSGSPGQETQYF
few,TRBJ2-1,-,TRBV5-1,TGCCCCAGCAGCTTGGTGGGGGGGCACAATGAGCAGTTCTTC,CPSSLVGGHNEQFF
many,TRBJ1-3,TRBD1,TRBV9,TGTGCCAGCAGCAACAGGGGCTCTGGAAACACCATATATTTT,CASSNRGSGNTIYF
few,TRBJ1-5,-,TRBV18,TGTGCCAGCTTCGGGGGGACCAATCAGCCCCAGCATTTT,CASFGGTNQPQHF
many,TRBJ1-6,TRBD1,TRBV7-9,TGTGCCAGCAGCCCATCAGGGGGGGCGAATTCACCCCTCCACTTT,CASSPSGGANSPLHF
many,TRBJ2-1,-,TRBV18,TGTGCCAGCTCACCAGCGGGAAAACGGTCGGGTAATGAGCAGTTCTTC,CASSPAGKRSGNEQFF
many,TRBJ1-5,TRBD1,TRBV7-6,TGTGCCAGCAGCGCGACAGGGAGCCAGCCCCAGCATTTT,CASSATGSQPQHF
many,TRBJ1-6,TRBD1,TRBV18,TGTGCCAGCTCACCAGGACAGGCTGTGAGTTCGCCCCTCCACTTT,CASSPGQAVSSPLHF
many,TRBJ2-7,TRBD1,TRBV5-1,TGCGCCAGCAGCATAGCTTCCTCCGGGACAGGGGGCACCTACGAGCAGTACTTC,CASSIASSGTGGTYEQYF
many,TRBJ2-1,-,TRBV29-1,TGCAGCGTTGGGGTCGCAGGGAGGCAGTTCTTC,CSVGVAGRQFF
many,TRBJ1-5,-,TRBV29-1,TGCAGCTACGGGGACGGGCGCAATCAGCCCCAGCATTTT,CSYGDGRNQPQHF
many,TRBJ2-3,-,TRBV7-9,TGTGCCAGCAGCTTAAGCCGCACAGATACGCAGTATTTT,CASSLSRTDTQYF
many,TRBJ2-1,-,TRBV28,TGTGCCAGCAATTCGGCGGGGGCAATCCCCTACAATGAGCAGTTCTTC,CASNSAGAIPYNEQFF
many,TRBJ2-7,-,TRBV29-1,TGCAGCGTTGGTGGGGGCGGGAGCGAGCAGTACTTC,CSVGGGGSEQYF
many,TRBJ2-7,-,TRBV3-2,TGTGCCAGCAGCTTCTGTTCGAGGGGGCACGAGCAGTACTTC,CASSFCSRGHEQYF
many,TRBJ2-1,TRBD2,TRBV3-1,TGTGCCAGCAGCCATTCCCTAGCGGGGGCCTACAATGAGCAGTTCTTC,CASSHSLAGAYNEQFF
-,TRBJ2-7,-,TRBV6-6,TGTGCCAGCAGTTACTCGCTCCGGGACCCCTCCTACGAGCAGTACTTC,CASSYSLRDPSYEQYF
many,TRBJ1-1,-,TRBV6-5,TGTGCCAGCAGTCCCCAAATGGGGGGCACTGAAGCTTTCTTT,CASSPQMGGTEAFF
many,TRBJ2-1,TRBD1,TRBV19,TGTGCCAGTAGTGTCGGGACAGGGACGTACAATGAGCAGTTCTTC,CASSVGTGTYNEQFF
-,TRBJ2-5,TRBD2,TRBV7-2,TGTGCCAGCAGCGGGCGGGAGCACCGTGAGACCCAGTACTTC,CASSGREHRETQYF
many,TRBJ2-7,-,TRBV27,TGTGCCAGCTATATGGTCCGGGCCCAAGGCTACGAGCAGTACTTC,CASYMVRAQGYEQYF
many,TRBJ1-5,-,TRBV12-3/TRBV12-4,TGTGCCAGCAGCCGTGGGGGGGGGACGGTCGGCAATCAGCCCCAGCATTTT,CASSRGGGTVGNQPQHF
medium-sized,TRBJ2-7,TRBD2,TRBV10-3,TGTGCCATCAGTGATAAGACTAGCGGGGACGAGCAGTACTTC,CAISDKTSGDEQYF
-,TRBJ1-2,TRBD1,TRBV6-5,TGTGCCAGCAGCCTGGCCCCGGGACAGGGAAACCATGGCTACACCTTC,CASSLAPGQGNHGYTF
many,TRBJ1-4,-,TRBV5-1,TGCGCCAGCAGCATTGGACAGAGTAATGATAAACTGTTTTTT,CASSIGQSNDKLFF